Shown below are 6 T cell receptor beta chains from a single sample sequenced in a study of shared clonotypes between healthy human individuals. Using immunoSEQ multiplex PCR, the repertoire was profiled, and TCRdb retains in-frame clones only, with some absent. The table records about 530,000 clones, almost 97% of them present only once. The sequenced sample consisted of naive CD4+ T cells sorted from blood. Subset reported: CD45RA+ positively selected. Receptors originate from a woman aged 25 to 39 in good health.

The CDR3 sequence is CASSRDRGIFGELFF. CDR3 DNA: TGCGCCAGCAGCCGGGACAGGGGTATTTTCGGGGAGCTGTTTTTT. The chain joins TRBV5-1 to TRBJ2-2, with TRBD1 matching 10 bases. The CDR3 covers 15 residues. Germline V gene lookup returns CDR1 SGHRS and CDR2 YFSETQ. J lost 7 bases, V lost 4 bases, and 7 bases had no gene match.

The CDR3 DNA is TGTGCCAGCAGCTTGCTGGGACAGGCCACCTACGAGCAGTACTTC. Translated, it gives CASSLLGQATYEQYF. The chain carries TRBV5-5 and TRBJ2-7; the match to TRBD1 covers 8 bases. The CDR3 covers 15 residues. Per germline, CDR1 SGHKS and CDR2 YYEKEE (reference sequence). J gave up 2 bases and V 1 base, and 5 bases lay outside the gene matches.

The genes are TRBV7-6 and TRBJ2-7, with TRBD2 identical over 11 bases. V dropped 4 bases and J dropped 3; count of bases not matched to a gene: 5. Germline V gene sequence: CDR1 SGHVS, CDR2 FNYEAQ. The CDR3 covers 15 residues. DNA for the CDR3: TGTGCCAGCAGCTCGCCGACTAGCGGGGACTACGAGCAGTACTTC. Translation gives CASSSPTSGDYEQYF.

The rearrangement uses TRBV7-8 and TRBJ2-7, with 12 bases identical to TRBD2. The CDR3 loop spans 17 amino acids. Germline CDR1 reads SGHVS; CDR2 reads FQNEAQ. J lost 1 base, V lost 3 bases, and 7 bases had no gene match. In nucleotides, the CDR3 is TGTGCCAGCAGCTTGGGACTAGCGGGTGGGGGGTCCTACGAGCAGTACTTC. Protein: CASSLGLAGGGSYEQYF.

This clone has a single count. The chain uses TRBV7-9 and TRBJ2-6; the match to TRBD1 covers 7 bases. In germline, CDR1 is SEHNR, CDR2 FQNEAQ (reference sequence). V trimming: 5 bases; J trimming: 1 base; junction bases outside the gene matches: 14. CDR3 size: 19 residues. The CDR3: CASSRGRTGHRSGANVLTF. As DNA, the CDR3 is TGTGCCAGCAGCAGGGGTAGGACAGGTCATCGGTCTGGGGCCAACGTCCTGACTTTC.

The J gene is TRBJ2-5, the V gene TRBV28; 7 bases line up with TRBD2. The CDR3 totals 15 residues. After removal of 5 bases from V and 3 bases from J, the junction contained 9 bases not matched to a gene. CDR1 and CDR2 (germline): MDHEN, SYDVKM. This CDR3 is CASSRPASGKETQYF. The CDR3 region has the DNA TGTGCCAGCAGTCGCCCGGCTAGCGGAAAAGAGACCCAGTACTTC.